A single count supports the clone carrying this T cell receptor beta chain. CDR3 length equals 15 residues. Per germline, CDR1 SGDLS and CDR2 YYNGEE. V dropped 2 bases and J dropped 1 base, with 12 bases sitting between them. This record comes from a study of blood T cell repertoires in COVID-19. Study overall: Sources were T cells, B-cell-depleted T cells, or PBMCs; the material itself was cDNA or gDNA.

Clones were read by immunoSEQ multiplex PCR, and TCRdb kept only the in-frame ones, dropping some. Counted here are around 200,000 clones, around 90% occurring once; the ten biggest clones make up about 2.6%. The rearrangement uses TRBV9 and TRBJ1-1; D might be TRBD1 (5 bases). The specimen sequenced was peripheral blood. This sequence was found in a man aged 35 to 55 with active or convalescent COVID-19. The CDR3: CASSVTERKNTEAFF. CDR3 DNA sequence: TGTGCCAGCAGCGTGACAGAACGAAAGAACACTGAAGCTTTCTTT.